Presented here are 6 T cell receptor beta chains from one specimen sequenced in a study of identical twins (dated by TCRdb to the mid-2010s). The library was generated by 5' RACE. Instrument on record: Illumina HiSeq 2000. TCRdb handled the public reads itself, with Q25 trimming in fastp and clone calling in MiXCR, and kept productive beta chains. Records with the same CDR3 protein are collapsed into one entry carrying the most frequent genes and DNA. This sample holds 500,000 or so distinct CDR3 sequences; around 15% were observed only once. Clones ranked in the top ten supply 0.8% to 1% of the sample. The sample was also reused in another study, on yellow fever vaccine responses in identical twins.

Material for sequencing was CD4+ T cells sorted from blood. These receptors were collected from a woman aged 18-35 years in good health.

The genes are TRBV7-2 and TRBJ2-5; no reliable D call. This CDR3 region has 15 residues. Trimming cost V 1 base and J 2 bases, with 11 bases left between them. Germline CDR1 and CDR2: SGHTA and FQGNSA. The CDR3 spells CASSLGPSTQETQYF. CDR3 in DNA: TGTGCCAGCAGCTTAGGGCCTAGTACGCAAGAGACCCAGTACTTC.

The V call is TRBV18, the J call TRBJ2-7; D is tentatively TRBD1 or TRBD2 (5 bases each). Trimming removed 2 bases at V and 3 bases at J, with 11 bases between. Germline V lookup: CDR1 KGHSH, CDR2 LQKENI. The CDR3 has 14 residues. CDR3: CASSPRDQNYEQYF. The CDR3 nucleotides are TGTGCCAGCTCACCAAGGGACCAAAACTACGAGCAGTACTTC.

This clonotype turned up a few times. The rearrangement joins TRBV18 to TRBJ2-2; D may be TRBD1 (6 bases). V lost 4 bases, J lost 1 base, and 10 bases lay in between. This CDR3 has 15 amino acids. Germline CDR1 reads KGHSH; CDR2 reads LQKENI. The CDR3 loop reads CASSRDILNTGELFF. The CDR3 DNA reads TGTGCCAGCTCACGGGACATCTTGAACACCGGGGAGCTGTTTTTT.

The V and J genes are TRBV28 and TRBJ2-7; TRBD1 matches at 8 bases. There are 15 residues in the CDR3. Germline V gene data show CDR1 as MDHEN and CDR2 as SYDVKM. The J segment lost 3 bases and the V segment lost 1 base, leaving 5 bases of the junction unmatched. CDR3 in amino acids: CASSLFRGLDYEQYF. CDR3 nucleotide sequence: TGTGCCAGCAGTTTATTCAGGGGGCTTGACTACGAGCAGTACTTC.

The chain employs TRBV29-1 and TRBJ2-6; no firm D call. The V end was cut by 4 bases, the J end by 1 base, with 11 bases between. Germline CDR1 is SQVTM and CDR2 is ANQGSEA. CDR3 length equals 15 residues. CDR3 DNA sequence: TGCAGCGTTGGGAATTTAATTTCTGGGGCCAACGTCCTGACTTTC. Protein sequence: CSVGNLISGANVLTF. Supplemented by reference TRBV29-1 and TRBJ2-6, the full variable domain reads SAVISQKPSRDICQRGTSLTIQCQVDSQVTMMFWYRQQPGQSLTLIATANQGSEATYESGFVIDKFPISRPNLTFSTLTVSNMSPEDSSIYLCSVGNLISGANVLTFGAGSRLTVL.

In its sample, this clonotype was seen many times. The V call is TRBV18, the J call TRBJ2-1; perhaps TRBD2 as D (6 bases). Germline V gene lookup returns CDR1 KGHSH and CDR2 LQKENI. The germline V and J ends were trimmed by 1 base and 5 bases, with 15 bases remaining between them. This CDR3 region has 16 residues. The CDR3 DNA follows: TGTGCCAGCTCACCACTTCACGGGAGTCTCGACAATGAGCAGTTCTTC. Translation gives CASSPLHGSLDNEQFF.